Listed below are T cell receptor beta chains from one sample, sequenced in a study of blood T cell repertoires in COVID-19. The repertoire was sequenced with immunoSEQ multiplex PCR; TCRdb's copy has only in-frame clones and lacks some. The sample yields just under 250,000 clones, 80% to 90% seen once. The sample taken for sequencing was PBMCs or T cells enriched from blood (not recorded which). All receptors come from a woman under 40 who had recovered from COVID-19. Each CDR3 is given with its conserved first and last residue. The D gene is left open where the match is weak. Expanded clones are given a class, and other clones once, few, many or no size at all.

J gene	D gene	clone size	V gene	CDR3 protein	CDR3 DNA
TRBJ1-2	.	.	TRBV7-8	CASSLGPGFNYGYTF	TGTGCCAGCAGCTTAGGCCCAGGGTTTAACTATGGCTACACCTTC
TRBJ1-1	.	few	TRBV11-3	CASSLSVYTEAFF	TGTGCCAGCAGCTTGTCGGTTTACACTGAAGCTTTCTTT
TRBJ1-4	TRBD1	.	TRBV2	CASQTGGNEKLFF	TGTGCCAGCCAAACAGGGGGCAATGAAAAACTGTTTTTT
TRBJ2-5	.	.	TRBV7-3	CASSLDGQGSETQYF	TGTGCCAGCAGCTTAGACGGGCAGGGATCCGAGACCCAGTACTTC
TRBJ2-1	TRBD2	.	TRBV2	CASQTSGYNEQFF	TGTGCCAGCCAAACTAGCGGCTACAATGAGCAGTTCTTC
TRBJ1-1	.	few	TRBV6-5	CASSQWNTEAFF	TGTGCCAGCAGCCAGTGGAACACTGAAGCTTTCTTT
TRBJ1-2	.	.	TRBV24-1	CATSDTSKVGRSGGGYTF	TGTGCCACCAGTGATACTAGCAAAGTTGGCCGGAGTGGTGGAGGCTACACCTTC
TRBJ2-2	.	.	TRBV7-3	CASSSQGFPGELFF	TGTGCCAGCAGCTCCCAGGGTTTCCCCGGGGAGCTGTTTTTT
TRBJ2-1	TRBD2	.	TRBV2	CASNRAAGRDEQFF	TGTGCCAGTAATAGGGCGGCAGGGAGGGATGAGCAGTTCTTC
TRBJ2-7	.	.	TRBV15	CATSGYREQYF	TGTGCCACCAGCGGATACAGGGAGCAGTACTTC
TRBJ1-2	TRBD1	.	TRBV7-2	CASSTGQGSYGYTF	TGTGCCAGCAGCACGGGACAGGGATCCTATGGCTACACCTTC
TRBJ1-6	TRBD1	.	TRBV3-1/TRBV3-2	CASSQGTGNFPLHF	TGTGCCAGCAGCCAAGGGACAGGGAATTTTCCCCTCCACTTT
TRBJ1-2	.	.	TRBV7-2	CASSPRQPTENYGYTF	TGTGCCAGCAGCCCCCGTCAGCCTACAGAGAACTATGGCTACACCTTC
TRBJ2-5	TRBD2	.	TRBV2	CASTFLAGEGETQYF	TGTGCCAGCACCTTCCTAGCGGGAGAGGGTGAGACCCAGTACTTC
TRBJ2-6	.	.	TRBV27	CASRPSGANVLTF	TGTGCCAGCAGACCTAGTGGGGCCAACGTCCTGACTTTC
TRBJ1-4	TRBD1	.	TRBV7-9	CASSWATGTGGEKLFF	TGTGCCAGCAGCTGGGCTACCGGGACAGGGGGAGAAAAACTGTTTTTT
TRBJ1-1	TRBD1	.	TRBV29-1	CSVSRDSNTEAFF	TGCAGCGTTTCTAGGGACAGTAACACTGAAGCTTTCTTT
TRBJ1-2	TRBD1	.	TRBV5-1	CASSPDREDYGYTF	TGCGCCAGCAGCCCGGACAGGGAGGACTATGGCTACACCTTC
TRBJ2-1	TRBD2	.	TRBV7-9	CASSYSGSIHNEQFF	TGTGCCAGCAGCTATAGCGGGAGTATCCACAATGAGCAGTTCTTC
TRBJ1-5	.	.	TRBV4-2	CASSQVDSKSRYSNQPQHF	TGTGCCAGCAGCCAAGTGGACAGCAAGTCACGGTATAGCAATCAGCCCCAGCATTTT
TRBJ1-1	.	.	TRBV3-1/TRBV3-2	CASSQGRVEAFF	TGTGCCAGCAGCCAAGGGCGGGTAGAAGCTTTCTTT
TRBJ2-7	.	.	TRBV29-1	CSVEQTYEQYF	TGCAGCGTTGAACAAACCTACGAGCAGTACTTC
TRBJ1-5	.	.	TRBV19	CATNRADQPQHF	TGTGCCACGAACAGGGCGGATCAGCCCCAGCATTTT
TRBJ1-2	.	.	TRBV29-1	CSVDAVDYYGYTF	TGCAGCGTTGATGCGGTAGACTACTATGGCTACACCTTC
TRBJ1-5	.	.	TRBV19	CASRVSGSLSNQPQHF	TGTGCCAGTAGAGTCTCAGGCTCGCTTAGCAATCAGCCCCAGCATTTT
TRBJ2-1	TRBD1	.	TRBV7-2	CASSRGNRGSYNEQFF	TGTGCCAGCAGCCGCGGAAACAGGGGTAGTTACAATGAGCAGTTCTTC
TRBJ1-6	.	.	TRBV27	CASSLGRVGSPLHF	TGTGCCAGCAGTTTGGGCAGGGTTGGGTCACCCCTCCACTTT
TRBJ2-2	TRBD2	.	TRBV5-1	CASSLLAGTGELFF	TGCGCCAGCAGCTTACTAGCGGGAACCGGGGAGCTGTTTTTT
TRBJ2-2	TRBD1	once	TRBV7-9	CASSSGQRNTGELFF	TGTGCCAGCAGCTCGGGACAGCGGAACACCGGGGAGCTGTTTTTT
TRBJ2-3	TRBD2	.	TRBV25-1	CASQTSADTQYF	TGTGCCAGTCAGACTAGCGCAGATACGCAGTATTTT
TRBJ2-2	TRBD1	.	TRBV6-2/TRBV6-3	CASSIQGAYTGELFF	TGTGCCAGCAGTATACAGGGGGCGTACACCGGGGAGCTGTTTTTT
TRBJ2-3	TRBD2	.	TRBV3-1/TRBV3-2	CASSPGLAGSTDTQYF	TGTGCCAGCAGCCCGGGACTAGCGGGAAGCACAGATACGCAGTATTTT
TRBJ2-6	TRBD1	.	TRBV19	CATTTGAGANVLTF	TGTGCCACCACGACAGGGGCTGGGGCCAACGTCCTGACTTTC
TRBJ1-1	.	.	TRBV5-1	CASSLEGFTNTEAFF	TGCGCCAGCAGCTTGGAGGGGTTCACGAACACTGAAGCTTTCTTT
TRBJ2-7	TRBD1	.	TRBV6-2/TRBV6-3	CASSYQGASGRSYEQYF	TGTGCCAGCAGTTACCAGGGGGCGTCGGGACGTTCCTACGAGCAGTACTTC
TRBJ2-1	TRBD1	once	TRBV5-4	CASSLIGTGTYNEQFF	TGTGCCAGCAGCTTGATCGGGACAGGCACTTACAATGAGCAGTTCTTC
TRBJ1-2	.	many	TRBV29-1	CSVEDRGKLGYTF	TGCAGCGTTGAAGATAGGGGGAAGTTGGGCTACACCTTC
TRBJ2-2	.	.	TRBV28	CASSLRGELFF	TGTGCCAGCAGTTTGCGCGGGGAGCTGTTTTTT
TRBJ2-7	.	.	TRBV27	CASSFSQGTHEQYF	TGTGCCAGCAGTTTCTCACAGGGTACCCACGAGCAGTACTTC
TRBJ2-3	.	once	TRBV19	CASSIHADTQYF	TGTGCCAGTAGTATACACGCGGATACGCAGTATTTT
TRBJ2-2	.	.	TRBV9	CASSVDLGRNTGELFF	TGTGCCAGCAGCGTAGACCTAGGCAGAAACACCGGGGAGCTGTTTTTT
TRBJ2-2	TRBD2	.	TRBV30	CAWSSSSGDYTGELFF	TGTGCCTGGAGTTCCTCTAGCGGGGACTACACCGGGGAGCTGTTTTTT
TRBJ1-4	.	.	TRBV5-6	CASSLDGPSNEKLFF	TGTGCCAGCAGCTTGGATGGGCCGTCTAATGAAAAACTGTTTTTT
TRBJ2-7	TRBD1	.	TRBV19	CASRRGDSLYEQYF	TGTGCCAGTAGACGTGGGGACAGTCTCTACGAGCAGTACTTC
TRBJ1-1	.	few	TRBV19	CASSITWAGGEAFF	TGTGCCAGTAGTATAACGTGGGCGGGTGGTGAAGCTTTCTTT
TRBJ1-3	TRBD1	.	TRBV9	CASSLSGTGFNTIYF	TGTGCCAGCAGCTTATCCGGGACAGGGTTCAACACCATATATTTT
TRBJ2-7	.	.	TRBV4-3	CASSQDPDSSYEQYF	TGCGCCAGCAGCCAAGATCCTGACAGCTCCTACGAGCAGTACTTC
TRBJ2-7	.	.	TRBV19	CASSIESHFYEQYF	TGTGCCAGTAGTATCGAATCCCACTTCTACGAGCAGTACTTC
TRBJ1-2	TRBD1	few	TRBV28	CATEQGASYGYTF	TGTGCCACCGAACAGGGGGCGAGCTATGGCTACACCTTC